Following are 30 T cell receptor beta chains from one sample sequenced in a study of identical twins. One entry per CDR3 protein results from TCRdb running MiXCR on the 5' RACE reads. This table has 350,000 to 450,000 distinct CDR3 sequences, around a sixth appearing once. The sequencing sample was made of naive T cells sorted from blood. The receptors derive from a man between 50 and 59 years old in good health.

This clonotype was observed a few times. The chain combines TRBV29-1 with TRBJ2-7; D perhaps matches TRBD1 (6 bases). This CDR3 region has 10 residues. Germline V lookup: CDR1 SQVTM, CDR2 ANQGSEA. CDR3 protein: CNYMTGEQYF. CDR3 nucleotide sequence: TGCAACTACATGACAGGCGAGCAGTACTTC.

This chain joins TRBV5-4 and TRBJ2-5; D perhaps matches TRBD2 (6 bases). V shed 0 bases and J shed 3 bases, with 12 bases lying between them. CDR3 size: 15 residues. Looked up from germline, CDR1 is SGHNT and CDR2 is YYREEE (reference sequence). CDR3 coding DNA: TGTGCCAGCAGCTTGGAGTGGGGGGTAGAAGAGACCCAGTACTTC. Its translation: CASSLEWGVEETQYF.

This clonotype appeared a few times. This chain uses TRBV5-1 with TRBJ2-3; maybe TRBD2 (5 bases). The CDR3 loop spans 13 amino acids. Deletions cut 4 bases from V and 9 bases from J, with 15 bases between. Germline loops: CDR1 SGHRS, CDR2 YFSETQ. CDR3 nucleotide sequence: TGCGCCAGCAGCACATCCTCCGGAGGCACGCAGTATTTT. Encoded protein: CASSTSSGGTQYF.

This clonotype was seen repeatedly, ten times or more. This sequence joins TRBV12-3 or TRBV12-4 and TRBJ2-1, with D uncertain. With 4 bases removed from V and 12 bases from J, the gap between germline ends came to 10 bases. This CDR3 has 11 residues. The CDR3 DNA is TGTGCCAGCAGTTCATCATGGGTGCAGTTCTTC. Its translation is CASSSSWVQFF.

A few counts support this clonotype. V and J are TRBV20-1 and TRBJ2-3; no definite D call. Trimming stripped 6 bases from V and 0 bases from J, with 13 bases between. This CDR3 has 14 amino acids. Germline assignment: CDR1 DFQATT and CDR2 SNEGSKA (reference sequence). The CDR3 loop reads CSAPLDVSTDTQYF. The CDR3 region has the DNA TGCAGTGCGCCCCTTGACGTCAGCACAGATACGCAGTATTTT.

The chain carries TRBV5-4 and TRBJ2-5; D gene ambiguous. Trimming shortened V by 4 bases and J by 5 bases, and 12 bases separated the two germline ends. CDR1 is SGHNT and CDR2 is YYREEE in the germline V gene (reference sequence). This CDR3 contains 13 residues. CDR3 amino acids: CASSQVMEETQYF. Here the CDR3 DNA reads TGTGCCAGCAGCCAGGTCATGGAGGAGACCCAGTACTTC.

The J gene is TRBJ2-1, the V gene TRBV7-9; 9 nucleotides agree with TRBD2. Germline CDR1 and CDR2: SEHNR and FQNEAQ (reference sequence). The V segment lost 4 bases and the J segment 8 bases; nucleotides outside the gene matches: 6. The CDR3 totals 14 residues. The CDR3 region has the DNA TGTGCCAGCAGCTGGGGGCTAGCGGGATATGAGCAGTTCTTC. Amino acids: CASSWGLAGYEQFF.

This clonotype showed up just once. The chain carries TRBV5-1 and TRBJ2-2, with D maybe TRBD2 (6 bases). Trimming shortened V by 0 bases and J by 6 bases, and 12 bases separated the two germline ends. Germline CDR1 SGHRS, CDR2 YFSETQ. This CDR3 spans 15 amino acids. The CDR3 DNA follows: TGCGCCAGCAGCTTGGAGGGTCCGGGGGCCGGGGAGCTGTTTTTT. As protein: CASSLEGPGAGELFF.

This clonotype showed up just a few times. The chain has TRBV7-2 and TRBJ2-3, with 11 bases aligning to TRBD2. Unmatched junction bases numbered 7, after V lost 5 bases and J lost 6 bases. Per germline, CDR1 SGHTA and CDR2 FQGNSA. CDR3 length: 15 residues. The CDR3 sequence is CASSPGLAVGDTQYF. The CDR3 DNA sequence: TGTGCCAGCAGCCCGGGACTAGCGGTGGGGGATACGCAGTATTTT. Combining the CDR3 with reference TRBV7-2 and TRBJ2-3 gives the whole variable domain GAGVSQSPSNKVTEKGKDVELRCDPISGHTALYWYRQSLGQGLEFLIYFQGNSAPDKSGLPSDRFSAERTGGSVSTLTIQRTQQEDSAVYLCASSPGLAVGDTQYFGPGTRLTVL.

The chain employs TRBV12-3 or TRBV12-4 and TRBJ2-7, with TRBD2 identical over 13 bases. V was pared by 6 bases and J by 6 bases, with 5 bases of the junction left unmatched. The CDR3 length is 14 residues. CDR3 nucleotide sequence: TGTGCCAGCAGAAGGACTAGCGGGAGCGGCGAGCAGTACTTC. Protein product: CASRRTSGSGEQYF.

V and J are TRBV6-5 and TRBJ2-1, with 11 bases that match TRBD2. The CDR3 loop spans 19 amino acids. Trimming at V came to 0 bases and at J to 0 bases, leaving 7 bases not matched to a gene. From germline, CDR1 is MNHEY and CDR2 SVGAGI. The CDR3, as DNA: TGTGCCAGCAGTTACTCACTAGCGGGGGTTACGAGCTCCTACAATGAGCAGTTCTTC. Translating it yields CASSYSLAGVTSSYNEQFF.

This clonotype was seen ten or more times. J is TRBJ1-1 and V is TRBV20-1, with 10 bases matching TRBD1. The V and J ends lost 6 bases and 3 bases, in that order; junction bases with no gene match: 4. This CDR3 is 13 amino acids long. Germline CDR1 DFQATT, CDR2 SNEGSKA (reference sequence). CDR3 nucleotide sequence: TGCAGTGCCAGGGACAGGGGCCACACTGAAGCTTTCTTT. Translated, it gives CSARDRGHTEAFF.

The chain uses TRBV27 and TRBJ2-1, with D possibly being TRBD1 or TRBD2 (5 bases each). The CDR3 length is 15 residues. The V end was cut by 7 bases, the J end by 2 bases, with 15 bases between. Germline CDR1 and CDR2: MNHEY and SMNVEV (reference sequence). The CDR3 reads CASTRRDGAYNEQFF. CDR3 bases: TGTGCCAGCACGCGCCGGGACGGAGCCTACAATGAGCAGTTCTTC.

This clonotype showed up just a few times. The rearrangement uses TRBV20-1 and TRBJ2-5, with 8 bases that match TRBD2. V shed 5 bases and J 5 bases; nucleotides not matched to a gene: 4. The germline V gene encodes CDR1 DFQATT and CDR2 SNEGSKA (reference sequence). This CDR3 spans 12 amino acids. This CDR3 reads CSAAAGAETQYF. DNA of the CDR3: TGCAGTGCTGCAGCGGGAGCGGAGACCCAGTACTTC.

The chain uses TRBV18 and TRBJ2-2, with unresolved D. The CDR3 contains 13 residues. The germline gives CDR1 KGHSH, CDR2 LQKENI. Trimming removed 6 bases from V and 6 bases from J, with 11 bases in between. The DNA for the CDR3 is TGTGCCAGCTCCCGAGACCGGGCCGGGGAGCTGTTTTTT. This translates into CASSRDRAGELFF.

The J gene is TRBJ1-5, the V gene TRBV20-1; 9 nucleotides align to TRBD1. Germline CDR1 and CDR2: DFQATT and SNEGSKA (reference sequence). The CDR3 is 14 amino acids. J lost 5 bases, V lost 2 bases, and 4 bases had no gene match. CDR3: CSARRGQGDQPQHF. CDR3 bases: TGCAGTGCTAGACGGGGACAGGGCGATCAGCCCCAGCATTTT.

The J gene is TRBJ2-3, the V gene TRBV29-1; TRBD1 matches at 9 bases. This CDR3 region has 14 residues. V lost 7 bases and J lost 7; bases outside the gene matches: 12. The germline CDR1 and CDR2 sequences are SQVTM and ANQGSEA. The CDR3 DNA sequence: TGCAGCGCTGGGACAGGGAAAGTTGTGAATACGCAGTATTTT. This gives the protein CSAGTGKVVNTQYF.

This clonotype was detected ten times or more. The chain combines TRBV10-3 with TRBJ2-5; TRBD2 aligns across 10 bases. CDR1 is ENHRY, CDR2 SYGVKD, per germline. Germline trimming cut 5 bases from V and 5 bases from J; bases unmatched to any gene: 5. There are 14 residues in the CDR3. The chain's CDR3 is CAISSSGREETQYF. CDR3 coding DNA: TGTGCCATCAGTTCTAGCGGGAGAGAGGAGACCCAGTACTTC.

The chain recombines TRBV20-1 with TRBJ2-7; TRBD1 matches 7 bases. The trim removed 1 base at V and 2 bases at J, leaving 17 bases unmatched. The CDR3 is made up of 18 amino acids. Germline V gene data show CDR1 as DFQATT and CDR2 as SNEGSKA (reference sequence). The CDR3 DNA sequence: TGCAGTGCTAGAGTCCTCCTCCCTGATCAGGGGGACCCCTACGAGCAGTACTTC. Its protein is CSARVLLPDQGDPYEQYF.

DNA of the CDR3: TGTGCCAGCTACCGTAGACTAGCGGGAAGGGGTGGGGAGCAGTACTTC. Protein product: CASYRRLAGRGGEQYF. This chain joins TRBV28 and TRBJ2-7; 11 bases map to TRBD2. Germline values: CDR1 MDHEN, CDR2 SYDVKM. This CDR3 has 16 amino acids. V lost 8 bases, J lost 7 bases, and 16 bases stayed unmatched.

The V gene is TRBV20-1, the J gene TRBJ2-7; D is uncertain. Germline lookup yields CDR1 DFQATT and CDR2 SNEGSKA (reference sequence). V lost 0 bases, J lost 3 bases, and 9 bases lay in between. The length of the CDR3 is 13 residues. The DNA of the CDR3 is TGCAGTGCTAGAGACGCCCGTTACTACGAGCAGTACTTC. This sequence encodes CSARDARYYEQYF.

The chain combines TRBV4-2 with TRBJ1-2; D is perhaps TRBD1 (5 bases). V lost 5 bases and J lost 5, with 15 bases in between. Germline V lookup: CDR1 LGHNA, CDR2 YNFKEQ. CDR3 length: 14 amino acids. The CDR3 coding sequence is TGTGCCAGCAGCGTCTATGGGGGAATATATGGCTACACCTTC. Its protein product is CASSVYGGIYGYTF.

The V call is TRBV27, the J call TRBJ2-7; TRBD2 might be the D (5 bases). Germline assignment: CDR1 MNHEY and CDR2 SMNVEV (reference sequence). V was clipped by 2 bases and J by 6 bases, with 17 bases between them. The CDR3 spans 15 residues. DNA of the CDR3: TGTGCCAGCAGTTTAGGAGGTGGGCTTGTTGGCGAGCAGTACTTC. Protein sequence: CASSLGGGLVGEQYF.

This clonotype was seen repeatedly, ten times or more. V and J are TRBV20-1 and TRBJ2-1; 7 bases are a match to TRBD2. V trimming: 3 bases; J trimming: 8 bases; junction bases outside the gene matches: 7. Germline V lookup: CDR1 DFQATT, CDR2 SNEGSKA (reference sequence). This CDR3 is 13 amino acids long. The CDR3 here is CSASIMGGDEQFF. The CDR3 coding sequence is TGCAGTGCTAGTATCATGGGGGGGGATGAGCAGTTCTTC.

This clonotype was seen many times. At one end, the junction sequence differs from germline, possibly due to a read error. The rearrangement joins TRBV7-7 to TRBJ1-3, with D uncertain. This CDR3 has 15 amino acids. Germline-derived CDR1 and CDR2 are SSHAT and FNYEAQ (reference sequence). The CDR3 protein is CASSLGGGSTDTIYF. CDR3 in DNA: TGTGCTAGCAGCTTGGGAGGCGGGTCAACGGACACCATATATTTT.

The chain joins TRBV7-9 to TRBJ2-3; no firm D call. Trimming removed 5 bases from V and 1 base from J, with 10 bases in between. Germline V gene sequence: CDR1 SEHNR, CDR2 FQNEAQ (reference sequence). The CDR3 sequence is 14 residues long. Written as DNA, the CDR3 is TGTGCCAGCAGCGGGTCGCACCGCACAGATACGCAGTATTTT. It yields the protein CASSGSHRTDTQYF.

This clonotype has ten or more counts. J is TRBJ2-1 and V is TRBV9, with 10 bases matching TRBD2. This CDR3 region has 15 residues. From germline, CDR1 is SGDLS and CDR2 YYNGEE. V trimming: 3 bases; J trimming: 4 bases; junction bases outside the gene matches: 4. The CDR3 loop reads CASSATSGQYNEQFF. The CDR3 DNA sequence: TGTGCCAGCAGCGCGACTAGCGGGCAATACAATGAGCAGTTCTTC.

In this sample, this clonotype turned up a few times. The chain combines TRBV29-1 with TRBJ2-3, with D maybe TRBD2 (6 bases). The germline CDR1 and CDR2 sequences are SQVTM and ANQGSEA. CDR3 length equals 12 residues. V was trimmed by 4 bases and J by 2 bases, leaving 7 bases between them. The CDR3 protein is CSVGGLTDTQYF. The CDR3 DNA is TGCAGCGTTGGGGGACTCACAGATACGCAGTATTTT.

This chain joins TRBV2 and TRBJ1-5; D is undetermined. The CDR3 loop spans 13 amino acids. The V gene's germline CDR1 is SNHLY and CDR2 FYNNEI. V lost 5 bases, J lost 4 bases, and 9 bases lay in between. CDR3 sequence reads: CASSPRPNQPQHF. The CDR3 DNA is TGTGCCAGCAGTCCCCGGCCTAATCAGCCCCAGCATTTT.

V usage is TRBV7-9 and J usage is TRBJ1-3; D gene unclear. CDR1 and CDR2 (germline): SEHNR, FQNEAQ (reference sequence). The length of the CDR3 is 17 residues. V gave up 2 bases and J gave up 4 bases, with 18 bases separating them. The DNA for the CDR3 is TGTGCCAGCAGCTTAAGGGCGTTTCGGGGAGGAGGAAACACCATATATTTT. Translation gives CASSLRAFRGGGNTIYF. The full variable domain, rest sourced from reference TRBV7-9 and TRBJ1-3, is DTGVSQNPRHKITKRGQNVTFRCDPISEHNRLYWYRQTLGQGPEFLTYFQNEAQLEKSRLLSDRFSAERPKGSFSTLEIQRTEQGDSAMYLCASSLRAFRGGGNTIYFGEGSWLTVV.